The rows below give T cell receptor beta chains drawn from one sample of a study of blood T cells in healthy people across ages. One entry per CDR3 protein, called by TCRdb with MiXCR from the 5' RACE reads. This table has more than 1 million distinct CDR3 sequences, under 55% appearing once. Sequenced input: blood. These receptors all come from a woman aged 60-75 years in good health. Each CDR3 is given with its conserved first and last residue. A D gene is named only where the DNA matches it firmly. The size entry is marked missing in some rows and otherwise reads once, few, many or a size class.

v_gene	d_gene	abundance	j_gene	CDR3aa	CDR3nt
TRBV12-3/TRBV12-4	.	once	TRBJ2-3	CASSLVSSGADTQYF	TGTGCCAGCAGTTTAGTCAGTTCCGGAGCAGATACGCAGTATTTT
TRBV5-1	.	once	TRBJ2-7	CASSTVGGPFYEQYF	TGCGCCAGCAGCACCGTCGGGGGGCCCTTTTACGAGCAGTACTTC
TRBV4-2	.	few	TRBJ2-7	CASSQAGGRGAGYF	TGTGCCAGCAGCCAAGCTGGGGGTCGTGGGGCAGGGTACTTC
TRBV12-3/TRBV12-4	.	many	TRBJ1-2	CASSQTDNYGYTF	TGTGCCAGCAGCCAGACAGATAACTATGGCTACACCTTC
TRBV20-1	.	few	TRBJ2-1	CSARDSRETYNEQFF	TGCAGTGCTAGAGATAGTAGGGAAACGTACAATGAGCAGTTCTTC
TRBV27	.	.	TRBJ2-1	CASSPEGPSYNEQFF	TGTGCCAGCAGTCCGGAGGGGCCCTCCTACAATGAGCAGTTCTTC
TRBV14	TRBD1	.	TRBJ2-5	CANSQDRDRGREQYF	TGTGCCAACAGCCAAGATCGGGACAGGGGGCGAGAGCAGTACTTC
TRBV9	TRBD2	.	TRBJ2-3	CASSAGGLAGGSTDTQYF	TGTGCCAGCAGCGCCGGGGGACTAGCGGGAGGATCCACAGATACGCAGTATTTT
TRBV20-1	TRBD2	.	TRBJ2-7	CSASSILAGVSEQYF	TGCAGTGCTAGTTCCATACTAGCGGGAGTAAGCGAGCAGTACTTC
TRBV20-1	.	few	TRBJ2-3	CSARGQGGDTQYF	TGCAGTGCGAGAGGGCAGGGGGGAGATACGCAGTATTTT
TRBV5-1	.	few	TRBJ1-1	CASSLGTNTEAFF	TGTGCCAGCAGCTTAGGAACCAACACTGAAGCTTTCTTT
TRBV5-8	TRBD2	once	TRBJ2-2	CASSFTSGFATGELFF	TGTGCCAGCAGCTTTACTAGCGGGTTCGCCACCGGGGAGCTGTTTTTT
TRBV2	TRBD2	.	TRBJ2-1	CASTTLTSGADNEQFF	TGTGCCAGCACCACCCTGACTAGCGGGGCAGACAATGAGCAGTTCTTC
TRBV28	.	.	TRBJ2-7	CASSLRGRDEQYF	TGTGCCAGCAGTTTACGGGGGCGCGACGAGCAGTACTTC
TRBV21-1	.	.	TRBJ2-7	CASRAEGSSYEQYF	TGTGCCAGCAGGGCGGAAGGGAGCTCCTACGAGCAGTACTTC
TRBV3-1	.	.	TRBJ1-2	CASSHWTLLSHYGYTF	TGTGCCAGCAGCCATTGGACACTCTTGTCTCACTATGGCTACACCTTC
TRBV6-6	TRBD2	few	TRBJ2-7	CASSYARGGFSYEQYF	TGTGCCAGCAGTTACGCCCGCGGGGGTTTCTCCTACGAGCAGTACTTC
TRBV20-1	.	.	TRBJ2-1	CSASTGLSYNEQFF	TGCAGTGCCAGCACGGGACTTTCCTACAATGAGCAGTTCTTC
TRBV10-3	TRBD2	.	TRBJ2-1	CAISESGTSGNEQFF	TGTGCCATCAGTGAGTCCGGGACTAGCGGCAATGAGCAGTTCTTC
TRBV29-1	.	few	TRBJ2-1	CSARKGDNEQFF	TGCAGCGCCCGAAAGGGTGACAATGAGCAGTTCTTC
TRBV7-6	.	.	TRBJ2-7	CASSSAATYEQYF	TGTGCCAGCAGCTCAGCAGCAACCTACGAGCAGTACTTC
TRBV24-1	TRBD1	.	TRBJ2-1	CATSDPRTGGYNEQFF	TGTGCCACCAGTGATCCGAGGACAGGGGGCTACAATGAGCAGTTCTTC
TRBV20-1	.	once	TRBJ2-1	CGARVGPGEQFF	TGCGGTGCTAGAGTGGGCCCTGGTGAGCAGTTCTTC
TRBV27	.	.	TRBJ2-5	CASGPVGFHRQETQYF	TGTGCCAGCGGCCCGGTGGGTTTCCACCGTCAAGAGACCCAGTACTTC
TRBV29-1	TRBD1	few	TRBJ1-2	CSVVGTGSHYGYTF	TGCAGCGTTGTTGGGACAGGGTCGCACTATGGCTACACCTTC
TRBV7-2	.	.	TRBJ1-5	CASSLKQGGQPQHF	TGTGCCAGCAGCTTAAAACAGGGCGGCCAGCCCCAGCATTTT
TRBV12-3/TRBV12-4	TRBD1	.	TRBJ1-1	CASSLAATGSGTEAFF	TGTGCCAGCAGTTTAGCGGCGACAGGGTCGGGCACTGAAGCTTTCTTT
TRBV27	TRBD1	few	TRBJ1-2	CASSTHGQGPVSGYTF	TGTGCCAGCAGTACCCACGGACAGGGGCCCGTCAGTGGCTACACCTTC
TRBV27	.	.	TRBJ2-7	CASSLRHFHEQYF	TGTGCCAGCAGTTTAAGACATTTCCACGAGCAGTACTTC
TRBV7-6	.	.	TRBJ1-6	CASSWLRRPLHF	TGTGCCAGCAGCTGGTTACGTCGGCCCCTCCACTTT
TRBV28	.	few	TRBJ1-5	CASSPRTEINQPQHF	TGTGCCAGCAGTCCCAGGACGGAGATTAATCAGCCCCAGCATTTT
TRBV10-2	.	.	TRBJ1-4	CASTRAIGEKLFF	TGCGCCAGCACCCGGGCTATTGGTGAAAAACTGTTTTTT
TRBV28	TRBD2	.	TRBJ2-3	CASSLSSGRPPDTQYF	TGTGCCAGCAGTCTCTCTAGCGGGAGGCCCCCAGATACGCAGTATTTT
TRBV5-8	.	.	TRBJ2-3	CASSLREFNTDTQYF	TGTGCCAGCAGCTTGCGGGAATTTAATACAGATACGCAGTATTTT
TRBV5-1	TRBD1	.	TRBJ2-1	CASSLARGPSSYNEQFF	TGCGCCAGCAGCTTGGCAAGGGGGCCGAGCTCCTACAATGAGCAGTTCTTC
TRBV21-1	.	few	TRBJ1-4	CASSKAGDSEKLFF	TGTGCCAGCAGCAAAGCCGGCGACAGCGAAAAACTGTTTTTT
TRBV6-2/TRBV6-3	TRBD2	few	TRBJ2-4	CASSRLAGDIRKQYF	TGTGCCAGCAGTCGACTAGCGGGAGACATTAGGAAGCAGTACTTC
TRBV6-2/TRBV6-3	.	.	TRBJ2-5	CASTPRRGGETQYF	TGTGCCAGCACCCCAAGGAGGGGAGGAGAGACCCAGTACTTC
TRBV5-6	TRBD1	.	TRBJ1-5	CASSEYRGSGNQPQHF	TGTGCCAGCAGTGAGTACAGGGGCTCGGGCAATCAGCCCCAGCATTTT
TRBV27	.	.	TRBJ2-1	CASRRGGLTYNEQFF	TGTGCCAGCCGGAGGGGGGGCCTCACCTACAATGAGCAGTTCTTC
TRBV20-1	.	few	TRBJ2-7	CSARAQLYEQYF	TGCAGTGCCAGGGCCCAACTCTACGAGCAGTACTTC
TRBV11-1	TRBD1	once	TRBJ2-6	CASKTGTGRTSGANVLTF	TGTGCCAGCAAAACCGGGACAGGGAGAACCTCTGGGGCCAACGTCCTGACTTTC
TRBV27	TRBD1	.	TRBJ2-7	CASSTPRQGNEQYF	TGTGCCAGCAGTACACCGCGACAGGGTAACGAGCAGTACTTC
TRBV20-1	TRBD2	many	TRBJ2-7	CSARKEGTSGRSEQYF	TGCAGTGCTAGAAAGGAAGGGACTAGCGGGAGATCGGAGCAGTACTTC
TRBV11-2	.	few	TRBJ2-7	CASSPRVETYEQYF	TGTGCCAGCAGCCCTCGTGTGGAGACTTACGAGCAGTACTTC